The 27 T cell receptor beta chains below were found in one sample sequenced in a study of Ad26.COV2.S vaccination and SARS-CoV-2 variants. Treatment described: about 20 received Ad26.COV2.S at low or high dose, single or two shots; about 5 received placebo; per-sample allocation not given. All samples were drawn on day 63, counting from the first vaccine or placebo injection. The data were produced by immunoSEQ multiplex PCR, yet TCRdb's version contains in-frame clones alone and is incomplete. Of around 310,000 clones in the sample, around 90% are singletons; the top ten hold over 5%. The specimen comprised peripheral blood, sampled in a trial of Ad26.COV2.S vaccine versus placebo. These receptors all come from a person between 18 and 65 years old who received the Ad26.COV2.S COVID-19 vaccine or a placebo.

Written as DNA, the CDR3 is TGTGCCAGCTCACCACCTGGGCTGGTCAAAAACATTCAGTACTTC. It yields the protein CASSPPGLVKNIQYF. The genes are TRBV18 and TRBJ2-4; D ambiguous. The germline V and J ends were trimmed by 0 bases and 3 bases, with 9 bases remaining between them. The CDR3 is 15 amino acids. Germline values: CDR1 KGHSH, CDR2 LQKENI.

The gene calls are TRBV27 and TRBJ2-1, with 11 bases aligning to TRBD2. The CDR3 spans 14 residues. The trim removed 8 bases at V and 7 bases at J, leaving 7 bases unmatched. Germline CDR1 reads MNHEY; CDR2 reads SMNVEV (reference sequence). The CDR3 DNA sequence: TGTGCCAGCGGGACTAGCGGCTTTACAAATGAGCAGTTCTTC. Translation gives CASGTSGFTNEQFF.

V usage is TRBV7-2 and J usage is TRBJ1-3, with 7 bases aligning to TRBD1. This CDR3 spans 17 amino acids. Trimming cost V 5 bases and J 4 bases; bases outside gene matches: 14. Germline CDR1 is SGHTA and CDR2 is FQGNSA. DNA for the CDR3: TGTGCCAGCAGCCGGGGCGCTGGTAGCAGGGGGGGAAACACCATATATTTT. Its protein product is CASSRGAGSRGGNTIYF.

The gene calls are TRBV15 and TRBJ2-3; the D is unclear. Germline CDR1 reads LNHNV; CDR2 reads YYDKDF (reference sequence). This CDR3 has 14 residues. The ends were cut back, 0 bases at V and 3 bases at J, with 7 bases in the middle. CDR3 bases: TGTGCCACCAGCAGAGATGGGAAAACAGATACGCAGTATTTT. Protein product: CATSRDGKTDTQYF.

This sequence joins TRBV19 and TRBJ2-2; tentatively, D is TRBD1 or TRBD2 (5 bases each). Germline V gene data show CDR1 as LNHDA and CDR2 as SQIVND (reference sequence). Trimming left V 3 bases short and J 4 bases short, with 9 bases between. The CDR3 sequence is 14 residues long. CDR3 residues: CASSIRGTTGELFF. CDR3 DNA sequence: TGTGCCAGTAGTATTAGAGGGACCACCGGGGAGCTGTTTTTT. Looking up the rest from reference TRBV19 and TRBJ2-2 gives the full variable domain: DGGITQSPKYLFRKEGQNVTLSCEQNLNHDAMYWYRQDPGQGLRLIYYSQIVNDFQKGDIAEGYSVSREKKESFPLTVTSAQKNPTAFYLCASSIRGTTGELFFGEGSRLTVL.

This CDR3 reads CASSQAGYWDEQYV. The DNA for the CDR3 is TGTGCCAGCAGCCAAGCGGGATATTGGGACGAGCAGTACGTC. The V and J genes are TRBV3-1 (or the pseudogene TRBV3-2) and TRBJ2-7; tentative D call: TRBD2 (5 bases). Germline CDR1 LGHDT, CDR2 YNNKEL (reference sequence). With 1 base removed from V and 5 bases from J, the gap between germline ends came to 12 bases. The CDR3 extends over 14 amino acids.

This chain connects TRBV19 to TRBJ2-1; possibly TRBD1 or TRBD2 for D (5 bases each). There are 14 residues in the CDR3. Germline V CDR1 and CDR2: LNHDA, SQIVND (reference sequence). V lost 4 bases and J lost 7, with 14 bases in between. The CDR3 nucleotides are TGTGCCAGTAGTACATTCGACTGGGGGAATGAGCAGTTCTTC. Amino acid sequence: CASSTFDWGNEQFF.

This chain uses TRBV5-5 with TRBJ2-2; D may be TRBD1 (5 bases). V gave up 7 bases and J gave up 7 bases, with 23 bases separating them. There are 16 residues in the CDR3. Per germline, CDR1 SGHKS and CDR2 YYEKEE (reference sequence). CDR3 sequence reads: CASRMTWQGMSGELFF. The CDR3 nucleotides are TGTGCCAGCCGAATGACGTGGCAGGGTATGAGCGGGGAGCTGTTTTTT.

V and J are TRBV7-8 and TRBJ2-1, with a tentative D call TRBD2 (5 bases). Germline V lookup: CDR1 SGHVS, CDR2 FQNEAQ. Trimming removed 5 bases at V and 4 bases at J, with 15 bases between. The CDR3 sequence is 15 residues long. The CDR3 DNA is TGTGCCAGCAGCCTAGATCCGGGGTGGTACAATGAGCAGTTCTTC. Its translation: CASSLDPGWYNEQFF.

The rearrangement links TRBV19 to TRBJ1-1, with 9 bases that match TRBD1. V lost 0 bases to trimming and J lost 2 bases; unmatched junction nucleotides: 10. The germline V gene has CDR1 LNHDA and CDR2 SQIVND (reference sequence). The CDR3 length is 18 residues. Here the CDR3 reads CASSIDGQGKVGNTEAFF. In nucleotides, the CDR3 is TGTGCCAGTAGTATAGATGGACAGGGGAAGGTGGGTAACACTGAAGCTTTCTTT.

This clone was recorded only once. V and J are TRBV4-3 and TRBJ2-1, with 10 bases identical to TRBD2. Trimming cost V 2 bases and J 8 bases; bases outside gene matches: 3. Germline CDR1 reads LGHNA; CDR2 reads YSLEER. The CDR3 is 14 residues long. DNA for the CDR3: TGCGCCAGCAGCCAACAGCGGGAGGGGGATGAGCAGTTCTTC. Translation: CASSQQREGDEQFF.

This clone appeared a few times. The rearrangement joins TRBV27 to TRBJ1-2; D is ambiguous. The CDR3 runs 15 residues. CDR1 is MNHEY and CDR2 is SMNVEV in the germline V gene (reference sequence). Trimming cost V 5 bases and J 0 bases, with 13 bases left between them. The CDR3 DNA sequence: TGTGCCAGCAGTCCTAAGACGAGAGCTAACTATGGCTACACCTTC. This encodes CASSPKTRANYGYTF.

This clone was recorded only once. The chain uses TRBV7-8 and TRBJ2-3; 7 bases align to TRBD2. This CDR3 is built from 15 residues. The junction had 4 bases not matched to a gene; V was cut back by 0 bases and J by 4 bases. CDR1 and CDR2 from the germline V gene are SGHVS and FQNEAQ. The CDR3 nucleotides read TGTGCCAGCAGCTTAGCTGGGGGGGGATCAGATACGCAGTATTTT. Protein: CASSLAGGGSDTQYF. The whole variable domain, filled in from reference TRBV7-8 and TRBJ2-3, reads GAGVSQSPRYKVAKRGQDVALRCDPISGHVSLFWYQQALGQGPEFLTYFQNEAQLDKSGLPSDRFFAERPEGSVSTLKIQRTQQEDSAVYLCASSLAGGGSDTQYFGPGTRLTVL.

This clone was recorded a few times. This chain joins TRBV9 and TRBJ1-1; D might be TRBD1 (5 bases). The CDR3 covers 14 residues. Trimming pared 0 bases from V and 1 base from J, leaving 7 bases between. CDR1 SGDLS and CDR2 YYNGEE come from the germline V gene. The CDR3 DNA reads as TGTGCCAGCAGCGTAGGTGGACAGAACACTGAAGCTTTCTTT. Translation gives CASSVGGQNTEAFF.

This clone was detected only once. V is TRBV7-9 and J is TRBJ2-1; D not resolved. The CDR3 is 13 amino acids. Germline values: CDR1 SEHNR, CDR2 FQNEAQ (reference sequence). The V and J ends lost 4 bases and 5 bases respectively, with 9 bases between them. DNA for the CDR3: TGTGCCAGCAGCTCACCCGTACACAATGAGCAGTTCTTC. It translates to CASSSPVHNEQFF.

The chain couples TRBV12-3 or TRBV12-4 to TRBJ1-1; no definite D call. V gave up 6 bases and J gave up 1 base, with 9 bases separating them. The CDR3 consists of 13 residues. CDR3 residues: CASREDSNTEAFF. DNA for the CDR3: TGTGCCAGCAGAGAAGATTCGAACACTGAAGCTTTCTTT.

This chain connects TRBV7-9 to TRBJ2-7; 9 bases line up with TRBD1. CDR1 is SEHNR, CDR2 FQNEAQ, per germline (reference sequence). This CDR3 spans 16 amino acids. J was trimmed by 5 bases and V by 1 base; bases with no gene match: 9. The CDR3 spells CASSLVTGQGRNEQYF. The CDR3 nucleotides read TGTGCCAGCAGCTTAGTTACGGGACAGGGACGGAACGAGCAGTACTTC.

This clone appeared a few times. The V call is TRBV9, the J call TRBJ2-2; a weak D match, TRBD1 (6 bases). Per the germline V gene, CDR1 is SGDLS and CDR2 is YYNGEE. V was cut by 5 bases and J by 0 bases, with 11 bases left in between. CDR3 size: 15 residues. CDR3 region: CASRGQTTNTGELFF. The CDR3 region has the DNA TGTGCCAGCAGAGGACAGACAACGAACACCGGGGAGCTGTTTTTT.

V and J are TRBV6-6 and TRBJ2-7; 16 nucleotides agree with TRBD2. The length of the CDR3 is 17 residues. CDR1 and CDR2 from the germline V gene are MNHNY and SVGAGI (reference sequence). V lost 8 bases to trimming and J lost 4 bases; unmatched junction nucleotides: 11. The DNA for the CDR3 is TGTGCCAGCGGTCGGGGACTAGCGGGGGGGCCTTGGTACGAGCAGTACTTC. This encodes CASGRGLAGGPWYEQYF.

This chain connects TRBV6-2 or TRBV6-3 to TRBJ2-7, with TRBD2 as a possible D gene (6 bases). Germline values: CDR1 MNHEY, CDR2 SVGEGT. V was trimmed by 3 bases and J by 2 bases, leaving 11 bases between them. This CDR3 contains 14 residues. The CDR3 sequence: CASSYPGTPYEQYF. Here the CDR3 DNA reads TGTGCCAGCAGTTATCCCGGGACTCCCTACGAGCAGTACTTC.

This chain connects TRBV29-1 to TRBJ1-3, with 8 bases identical to TRBD1. Germline CDR1 SQVTM, CDR2 ANQGSEA. The V segment lost 6 bases and the J segment 3 bases; nucleotides outside the gene matches: 7. The CDR3 sequence is 14 residues long. For the CDR3, the DNA is TGCAGCGTCTCCAGGGGGCCTGGTGGAAACACCATATATTTT. This codes for CSVSRGPGGNTIYF. Filled out from reference TRBV29-1 and TRBJ1-3, the complete variable domain reads SAVISQKPSRDICQRGTSLTIQCQVDSQVTMMFWYRQQPGQSLTLIATANQGSEATYESGFVIDKFPISRPNLTFSTLTVSNMSPEDSSIYLCSVSRGPGGNTIYFGEGSWLTVV.

This clone appeared once. The chain has TRBV5-1 and TRBJ2-7; 7 nucleotides agree with TRBD1. The V segment lost 4 bases and the J segment 3 bases; nucleotides outside the gene matches: 13. CDR1 SGHRS and CDR2 YFSETQ come from the germline V gene. The CDR3 consists of 16 residues. The CDR3 here is CASSPTMTGTLYEQYF. The CDR3 DNA reads as TGCGCCAGCAGCCCCACCATGACAGGGACACTCTACGAGCAGTACTTC.

The chain links TRBV6-6 to TRBJ2-7; 7 bases are a match to TRBD1. The CDR3 consists of 13 residues. V was pared by 6 bases and J by 2 bases, with 4 bases of the junction left unmatched. Looked up from germline, CDR1 is MNHNY and CDR2 is SVGAGI (reference sequence). Here the CDR3 reads CASSFQGAYEQYF. In DNA, the CDR3 is TGTGCCAGCAGCTTTCAGGGGGCCTACGAGCAGTACTTC.

The chain links TRBV6-2 or TRBV6-3 to TRBJ1-3; no firm D call. Germline CDR1 MNHEY, CDR2 SVGEGT. Trimming pared 4 bases from V and 0 bases from J, leaving 10 bases between. The CDR3 is 15 amino acids. The CDR3 loop reads CASSFVGSSGNTIYF. The CDR3 DNA sequence: TGTGCCAGCAGTTTCGTGGGGAGCTCTGGAAACACCATATATTTT.

The chain combines TRBV27 with TRBJ1-1, with a possible D match to TRBD1 (5 bases). Germline V CDR1 and CDR2: MNHEY, SMNVEV (reference sequence). V lost 6 bases and J lost 4, with 15 bases in between. The CDR3 has 14 residues. CDR3 in DNA: TGTGCCAGCAGGGCCAGGGCGGCGGGCACTGAAGCTTTCTTT. Residues: CASRARAAGTEAFF.

The V call is TRBV19, the J call TRBJ1-1, with D possibly being TRBD1 (6 bases). Germline V gene lookup returns CDR1 LNHDA and CDR2 SQIVND (reference sequence). The ends were cut back, 4 bases at V and 2 bases at J, with 17 bases in the middle. The CDR3 runs to 16 residues. This CDR3 reads CASSSARTAGNTEAFF. The CDR3, as DNA: TGTGCCAGTAGTAGCGCGAGGACAGCGGGAAACACTGAAGCTTTCTTT.

This chain links TRBV4-3 with TRBJ1-3; the D gene is possibly TRBD1 (5 bases). The germline CDR1 and CDR2 sequences are LGHNA and YSLEER. The CDR3 consists of 17 residues. Trimming stripped 1 base from V and 0 bases from J, with 13 bases between. The CDR3 is CASSQGQQSLSGNTIYF. The CDR3 DNA follows: TGCGCCAGCAGCCAAGGACAGCAGAGCCTCTCTGGAAACACCATATATTTT.